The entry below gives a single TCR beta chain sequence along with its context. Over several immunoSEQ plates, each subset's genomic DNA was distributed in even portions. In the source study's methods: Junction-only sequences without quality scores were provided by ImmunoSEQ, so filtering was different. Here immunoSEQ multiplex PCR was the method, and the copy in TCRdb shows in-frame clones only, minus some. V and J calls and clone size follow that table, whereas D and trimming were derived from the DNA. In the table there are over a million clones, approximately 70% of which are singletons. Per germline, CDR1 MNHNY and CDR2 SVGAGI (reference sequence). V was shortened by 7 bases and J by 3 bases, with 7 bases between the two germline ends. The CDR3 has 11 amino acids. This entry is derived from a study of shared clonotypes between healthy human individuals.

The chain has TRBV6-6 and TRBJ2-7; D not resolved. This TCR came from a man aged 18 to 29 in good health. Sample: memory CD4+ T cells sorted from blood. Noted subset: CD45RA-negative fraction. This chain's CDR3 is CASTHNYEQYF. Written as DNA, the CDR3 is TGTGCCAGCACCCACAACTACGAGCAGTACTTC.